Given below is one T cell receptor (beta chain) in context. The antigen is unknown. These data are taken from a study of response to subunit inactivated influenza vaccine. Findings and limits, study-wide: After each seasonal influenza vaccination, few new T cells are recruited, the authors suggested.

Each CDR3 protein is one row after TCRdb ran MiXCR on the RT-PCR reads. The data hold hundreds of thousands of distinct CDR3 sequences, with approximately 21% observed a single time. The input for sequencing was PBMCs from blood, taken about 20 months after vaccination. This clonotype was obtained from a man aged 45-69 years who received an inactivated influenza vaccine.

CDR3 amino acids: CASSLAPSGSYNEQFF. The CDR3 DNA reads as TGTGCCAGCAGCTTAGCCCCCAGCGGGAGTTACAATGAGCAGTTCTTC. The chain combines TRBV7-9 with TRBJ2-1, with 8 bases identical to TRBD2. The V gene's germline CDR1 is SEHNR and CDR2 FQNEAQ (reference sequence). This CDR3 has 16 amino acids. V lost 0 bases to trimming and J lost 4 bases; unmatched junction nucleotides: 5.